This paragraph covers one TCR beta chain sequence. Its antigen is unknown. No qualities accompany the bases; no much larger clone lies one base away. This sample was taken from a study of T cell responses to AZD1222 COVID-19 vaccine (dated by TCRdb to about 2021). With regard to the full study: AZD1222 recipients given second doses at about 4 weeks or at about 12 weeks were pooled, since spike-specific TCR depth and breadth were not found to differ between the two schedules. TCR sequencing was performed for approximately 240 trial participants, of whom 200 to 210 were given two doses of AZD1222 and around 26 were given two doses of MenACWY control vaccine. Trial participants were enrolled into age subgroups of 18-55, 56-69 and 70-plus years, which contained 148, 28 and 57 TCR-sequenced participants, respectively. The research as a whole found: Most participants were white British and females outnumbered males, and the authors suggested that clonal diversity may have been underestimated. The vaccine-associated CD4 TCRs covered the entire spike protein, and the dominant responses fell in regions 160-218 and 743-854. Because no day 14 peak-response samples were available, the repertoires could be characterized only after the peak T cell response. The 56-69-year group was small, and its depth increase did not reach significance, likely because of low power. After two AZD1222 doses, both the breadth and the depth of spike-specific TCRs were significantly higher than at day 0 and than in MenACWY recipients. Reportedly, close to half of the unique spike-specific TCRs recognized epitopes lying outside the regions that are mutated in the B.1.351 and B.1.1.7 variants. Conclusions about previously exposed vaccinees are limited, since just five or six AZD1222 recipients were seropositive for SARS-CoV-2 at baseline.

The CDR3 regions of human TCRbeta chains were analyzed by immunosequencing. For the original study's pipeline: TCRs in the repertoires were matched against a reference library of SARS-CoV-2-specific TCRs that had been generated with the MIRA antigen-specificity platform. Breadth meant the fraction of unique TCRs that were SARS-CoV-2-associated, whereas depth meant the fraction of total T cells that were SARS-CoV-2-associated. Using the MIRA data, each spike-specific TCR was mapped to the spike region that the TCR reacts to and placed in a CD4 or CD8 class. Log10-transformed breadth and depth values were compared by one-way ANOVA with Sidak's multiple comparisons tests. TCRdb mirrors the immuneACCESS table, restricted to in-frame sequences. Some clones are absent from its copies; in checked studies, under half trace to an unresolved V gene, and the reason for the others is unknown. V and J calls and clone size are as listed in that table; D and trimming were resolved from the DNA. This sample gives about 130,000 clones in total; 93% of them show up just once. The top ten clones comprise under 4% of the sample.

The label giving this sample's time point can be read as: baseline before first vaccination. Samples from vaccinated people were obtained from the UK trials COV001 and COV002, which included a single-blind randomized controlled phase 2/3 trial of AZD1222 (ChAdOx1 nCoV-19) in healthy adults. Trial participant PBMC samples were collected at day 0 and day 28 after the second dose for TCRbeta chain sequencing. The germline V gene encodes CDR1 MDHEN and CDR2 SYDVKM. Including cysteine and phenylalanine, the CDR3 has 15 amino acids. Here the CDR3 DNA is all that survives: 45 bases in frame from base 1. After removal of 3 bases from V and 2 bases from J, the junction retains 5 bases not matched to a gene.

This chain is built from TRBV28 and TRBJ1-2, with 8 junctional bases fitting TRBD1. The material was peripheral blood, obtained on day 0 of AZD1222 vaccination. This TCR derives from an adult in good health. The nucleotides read TGTGCCAGCAGTTTTGTGGACAGGGAGAACTATGGCTACACCTTC. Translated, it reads CASSFVDRENYGYTF.